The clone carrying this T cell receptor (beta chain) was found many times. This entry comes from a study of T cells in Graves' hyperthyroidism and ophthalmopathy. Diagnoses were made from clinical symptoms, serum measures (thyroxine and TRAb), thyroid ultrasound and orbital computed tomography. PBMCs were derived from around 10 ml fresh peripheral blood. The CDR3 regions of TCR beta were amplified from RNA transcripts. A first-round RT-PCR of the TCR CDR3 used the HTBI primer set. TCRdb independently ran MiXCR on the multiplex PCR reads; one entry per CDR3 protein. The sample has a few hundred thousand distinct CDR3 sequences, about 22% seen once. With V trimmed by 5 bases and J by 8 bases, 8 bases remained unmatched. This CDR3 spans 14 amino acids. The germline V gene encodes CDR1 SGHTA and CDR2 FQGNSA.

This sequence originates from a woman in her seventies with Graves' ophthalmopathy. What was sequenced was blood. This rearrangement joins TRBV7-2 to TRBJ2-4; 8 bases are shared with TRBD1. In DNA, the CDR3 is TGTGCCAGCAGCGCGCGACAGGGGTTACACATTCAGTACTTC. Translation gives CASSARQGLHIQYF.